This TCR beta chain was captured by sequencing in a study of molecular identifiers for immune sequencing clone quantification. Study results and limitations: The study found clones above 20 RNA copies held over 97% of effector molecules and under 1% in naive cells.

Sorted naive CD8 T cells, 20,000 to 1,000,000, were sequenced from 10%, 30% or 50% RNA. Isolation of naive CD8 T cells was achieved by sorting on a CD8+CD4-CCR7+CD45RA+ phenotype. Listed TCR primers and previously described methods were used for bulk TCR libraries. TCRdb used MiXCR to reprocess the PCR reads, holding one entry per CDR3 protein. Of about 320,000 distinct CDR3 sequences in the sample, about 21% were seen once. Germline CDR1 and CDR2: MNHEY and SVGEGT. The germline V and J ends were trimmed by 5 bases and 0 bases, with 4 bases remaining between them. CDR3 size: 12 residues. In its sample, this clonotype was seen many times. Its target is unknown.

Sequencing used naive CD8+ T cells from blood, with Jurkat cell RNA spiked in. Subset defined: FACS-sorted CD8+CD4-CCR7+CD45RA+ naive T cells. J is TRBJ1-1 and V is TRBV6-2 or TRBV6-3, with D hard to call. The origin of this receptor is a human donor in good health. Some libraries in this study had Jurkat cell RNA spiked in. CDR3 amino acids: CASSEVNTEAFF. Written as DNA, the CDR3 is TGTGCCAGCAGTGAAGTGAACACTGAAGCTTTCTTT.